This record looks at one TCR beta chain sequence and its context. The antigen is not known. The entry originates in a study of CD8+ T cells in alopecia areata. Looking at the study overall: Patients received oral tofacitinib, 5 to 10 mg twice daily, for moderate-to-severe alopecia areata. Findings and caveats of the study: Across lesional scalp, and particularly alopecia totalis/universalis, clonality surpassed that of normal scalp.

Extracted RNA was reverse transcribed, and the resulting cDNA served as sequencing template. Measured with immunoSEQ multiplex PCR; TCRdb has only the in-frame clones, and not every one. The table includes 100,000 to 130,000 clones, less than 90% detected once. Germline-derived CDR1 and CDR2 are MNHEY and SMNVEV (reference sequence). This CDR3 has 16 amino acids. With V trimmed by 5 bases and J by 3 bases, 10 bases remained unmatched. Treatment meaning: oral pan-JAK inhibitor, 5-10 mg twice daily. Sampling of alopecia areata patients yielded lesional scalp punch biopsies as well as peripheral blood. The receptor was derived from a human donor with alopecia areata. The chain joins TRBV27 to TRBJ2-1; the match to TRBD2 covers 7 bases. Sequences were derived from CD8+ T cells sorted from blood, sampled at week 24, from a patient treated with tofacitinib. This chain's CDR3 is CASSPALATIYNEQFF. Here the CDR3 DNA reads TGTGCCAGCAGTCCCGCACTAGCGACGATCTACAATGAGCAGTTCTTC.